Following are 11 T cell receptor beta chains from one sample sequenced in a study of T cell repertoires in cytomegalovirus infection. TCRdb reprocessed the reads with MiXCR, giving one entry per CDR3 protein. The table shows some 97,000 distinct CDR3 sequences, with about 25% occurring only once. The sample was CD8+ T cells from PBMCs. These receptor sequences come from a human donor in good health (CMV status not recorded). Some clones in this sample may be carry-over from other donors' samples.

This clonotype was detected ten times or more. V and J are TRBV27 and TRBJ1-1; D unresolved. CDR1 and CDR2 from the germline V gene are MNHEY and SMNVEV (reference sequence). There are 13 residues in the CDR3. Trimming pared 3 bases from V and 3 bases from J, leaving 8 bases between. The CDR3 DNA sequence: TGTGCCAGCAGTTTTGGCGGGTACACTGAAGCTTTCTTT. Protein: CASSFGGYTEAFF.

A few counts support this clonotype. The chain joins TRBV6-2 or TRBV6-3 to TRBJ2-3, with a tentative D call TRBD2 (5 bases). The CDR3 covers 15 residues. Germline CDR1 reads MNHEY; CDR2 reads SVGEGT. V lost 4 bases and J 5 bases, leaving 16 bases between the germline ends. CDR3 bases: TGTGCCAGCAGTTCAAAGCGGAGATCCAGAGATACGCAGTATTTT. It yields the protein CASSSKRRSRDTQYF.

This clonotype has just one count. The chain carries TRBV28 and TRBJ2-7, with D possibly matching TRBD1 (5 bases). The germline V and J ends were trimmed by 2 bases and 2 bases, with 10 bases remaining between them. Germline V gene data show CDR1 as MDHEN and CDR2 as SYDVKM. The CDR3 loop spans 14 amino acids. For the CDR3, the DNA is TGTGCCAGCAGTTTAAGGCAGGGTACCTACGAGCAGTACTTC. Protein: CASSLRQGTYEQYF.

V is TRBV14 and J is TRBJ1-1; 9 nucleotides line up with TRBD1. The CDR3 is 13 residues long. Germline V lookup: CDR1 SGHDN, CDR2 FVKESK. Germline trimming cut 6 bases from V and 4 bases from J; bases unmatched to any gene: 3. The CDR3 here is CASRQQGATEAFF. The CDR3 nucleotides read TGTGCCAGCAGACAACAGGGGGCCACTGAAGCTTTCTTT.

This clonotype was recorded only once. The chain has TRBV14 and TRBJ1-1; TRBD1 matches 7 bases. Germline loops: CDR1 SGHDN, CDR2 FVKESK. The CDR3 has 15 amino acids. The junction had 7 bases not matched to a gene; V was cut back by 5 bases and J by 1 base. CDR3 in DNA: TGTGCCAGCAGCAAGGGGTGGGACAGGAACACTGAAGCTTTCTTT. This gives the protein CASSKGWDRNTEAFF.

Relative to its sample, this clonotype is large. The J gene is TRBJ1-2, the V gene TRBV7-9, with 7 bases aligning to TRBD1. With V trimmed by 5 bases and J by 7 bases, 7 bases remained unmatched. The CDR3 contains 13 residues. Germline V gene lookup returns CDR1 SEHNR and CDR2 FQNEAQ (reference sequence). CDR3 sequence: CASSDLTGVGYTF. DNA for the CDR3: TGTGCCAGCAGCGATCTCACAGGGGTTGGCTACACCTTC.

V is TRBV27 and J is TRBJ1-6; D unclear. V lost 4 bases, J lost 8 bases, and 15 bases lay in between. The length of the CDR3 is 15 residues. Germline values: CDR1 MNHEY, CDR2 SMNVEV (reference sequence). CDR3 sequence: CASSSMREPDSPLHF. CDR3 sequence (DNA): TGTGCCAGCAGTTCTATGAGGGAACCAGATTCACCCCTCCACTTT.

V usage is TRBV6-2 or TRBV6-3 and J usage is TRBJ2-3; D gene unclear. Germline CDR1 and CDR2: MNHEY and SVGEGT. V was clipped by 8 bases and J by 0 bases, with 9 bases between them. The CDR3 runs 13 residues. The CDR3 nucleotides are TGTGCCAGCGGGTTCCCTAGCACAGATACGCAGTATTTT. Residues: CASGFPSTDTQYF.

Ten or more counts support this clonotype. The chain links TRBV7-8 to TRBJ1-2, with a tentative D call TRBD1 (6 bases). This CDR3 has 14 amino acids. The V gene lost 5 bases and the J gene lost 6 bases, with 16 bases spanning the gap. CDR1 and CDR2 (germline): SGHVS, FQNEAQ. In nucleotides, the CDR3 is TGTGCCAGCAGCCCCCCGGGGGCTATCGATGGCTACACCTTC. This sequence encodes CASSPPGAIDGYTF.

This clonotype was recorded many times. The DNA for the CDR3 is TGTGCCAGCAGCTTAGCAGGGGGTCGTGAAGCTTTCTTT. Protein: CASSLAGGREAFF. The chain joins TRBV7-8 to TRBJ1-1, with D possibly matching TRBD1 (6 bases). The V gene lost 0 bases and the J gene lost 7 bases, with 9 bases spanning the gap. Germline-derived CDR1 and CDR2 are SGHVS and FQNEAQ. The length of the CDR3 is 13 residues.

The sample holds many counts of this clonotype. V and J are TRBV28 and TRBJ1-6, with D hard to call. Trimming took 5 bases from V and 8 from J, leaving 16 bases between them. The CDR3 spans 15 residues. Germline lookup yields CDR1 MDHEN and CDR2 SYDVKM. This chain's CDR3 is CASSTRHSSYSPLHF. In DNA form, the CDR3 reads TGTGCCAGCAGTACCCGACATTCATCCTATTCACCCCTCCACTTT. The variable domain in full, with the rest retrieved from reference TRBV28 and TRBJ1-6, is DVKVTQSSRYLVKRTGEKVFLECVQDMDHENMFWYRQDPGLGLRLIYFSYDVKMKEKGDIPEGYSVSREKKERFSLILESASTNQTSMYLCASSTRHSSYSPLHFGNGTRLTVT.